This TCR beta chain stems from a study of Ad26.COV2.S vaccination and SARS-CoV-2 variants. Background on the study: Donor was one of the participants in the Ad26.COV2.S arm of the COV1001 trial. Ad26.COV2.S, an intramuscular injection, was given once or twice 56 days apart. Study-wide results and limits: Measurements of TCR breadth and depth may have given underestimates of the total T cell responses.

This CDR3 spans 15 amino acids. V was trimmed by 7 bases and J by 2 bases, leaving 15 bases between them. Germline V gene sequence: CDR1 SNHLY, CDR2 FYNNEI. Documented treatment: about 20 received Ad26.COV2.S at low or high dose, single or two shots; about 5 received placebo; per-sample allocation not given. The study sampled participants on day 63 after the first vaccine or placebo injection. Assay used: immunoSEQ multiplex PCR; TCRdb lists only in-frame clones, some missing. The sample has 300,000 to 400,000 clones, 90% seen once. Worth noting for this clone: As yet, its antigen is unknown.

This receptor was identified in a person aged 18-65 years who received the Ad26.COV2.S COVID-19 vaccine or a placebo. The chain employs TRBV2 and TRBJ2-4; D uncertain. Material: peripheral blood, obtained in a trial of Ad26.COV2.S vaccine versus placebo. The CDR3 nucleotides are TGTGCCAGCATACGAGTTATCTATTCCAAAAACATTCAGTACTTC. The encoded protein is CASIRVIYSKNIQYF.